This TCR beta chain was retrieved from a study of shared clonotypes between healthy human individuals. Germline V lookup: CDR1 MNHEY, CDR2 SMNVEV (reference sequence). The V and J ends lost 1 base and 6 bases, in that order; junction bases with no gene match: 8. This CDR3 spans 15 amino acids. Study outcomes and limitations: When compared with the clonotypes that were shared by all four sorted-subset donors, the non-shared clonotypes turned out to have lower generation probabilities.

Naive CD8 cells, CD45RO-negative and positively selected for CCR7, excluded terminally differentiated effector memory CD45RA+ cells. As to this clone: Its antigen is still unknown.

Profiled with immunoSEQ multiplex PCR; TCRdb holds only in-frame clones, not every one. In the table there are around 2.1 million clones, approximately 94% of which are singletons. The chain uses TRBV27 and TRBJ1-2; 7 bases are shared with TRBD1. This receptor was obtained from a man younger than 35 in good health. Some clones in this sample may be carry-over from other donors' samples. Sequences were obtained from naive CD8+ T cells from PBMCs. The CDR3 loop reads CASSLLAGGVHGYTF. The CDR3 DNA is TGTGCCAGCAGTTTATTGGCAGGGGGAGTTCATGGCTACACCTTC.